The 10 T cell receptor beta chains below all came from one sample that was sequenced in a study of identical twins. TCRdb called the 5' RACE reads again in MiXCR, with one record for every CDR3 protein. The sample lists a few hundred thousand distinct CDR3 sequences, about 12% occurring once. The same sample was also studied in work on yellow fever vaccine responses in identical twins.

Sequencing was done on a sample of CD8+ T cells sorted from blood. Receptors were obtained from a young woman in good health.

The CDR3 DNA is TGTGCCAGCACCGCGGACGGTGCGAACACCGGGGAGCTGTTTTTT. Amino acid sequence: CASTADGANTGELFF. The chain carries TRBV13 and TRBJ2-2; D remains unclear. Per the germline V gene, CDR1 is PRHDT and CDR2 is FYEKMQ (reference sequence). This CDR3 comprises 15 residues. V lost 7 bases to trimming and J lost 0 bases, with 12 bases between them.

This chain uses TRBV13 with TRBJ1-4; D gene unclear. CDR1 and CDR2 from the germline V gene are PRHDT and FYEKMQ (reference sequence). The CDR3 runs to 14 residues. V lost 6 bases and J lost 4, with 12 bases in between. The DNA of the CDR3 is TGTGCCAGCAGACCGGGAGGAAATAATGAAAAACTGTTTTTT. It specifies CASRPGGNNEKLFF.

This clonotype was picked up many times. The chain uses TRBV28 and TRBJ2-5; 13 bases map to TRBD2. The germline CDR1 and CDR2 sequences are MDHEN and SYDVKM. V gave up 5 bases and J gave up 3 bases; unmatched junction bases: 9. The CDR3 extends over 17 amino acids. CDR3 amino acids: CASSAEEGTSGEETQYF. The CDR3 coding sequence is TGTGCCAGCAGTGCGGAAGAAGGGACTAGCGGGGAAGAGACCCAGTACTTC.

This clonotype appeared a few times. This sequence joins TRBV6-1 and TRBJ1-5, with 9 bases aligning to TRBD1. J gave up 6 bases and V 5 bases, and 8 bases lay outside the gene matches. Germline CDR1 reads MNHNS; CDR2 reads SASEGT. CDR3 length equals 15 residues. Written as DNA, the CDR3 is TGTGCCAGCAGTCTAACAGGGGGCGGAGGTCAGCCCCAGCATTTT. This gives the protein CASSLTGGGGQPQHF.

The sample holds a few counts of this clonotype. The chain joins TRBV4-1 to TRBJ2-7, with D tentatively TRBD2 (5 bases). From germline, CDR1 is MGHRA and CDR2 YSYEKL. V dropped 1 base and J dropped 3 bases, with 13 bases sitting between them. The CDR3 is 15 residues long. CDR3 region: CASSQGVGRDYEQYF. The DNA of the CDR3 is TGCGCCAGCAGCCAAGGCGTAGGACGGGACTACGAGCAGTACTTC.

This chain uses TRBV28 with TRBJ2-3; D is possibly TRBD2 (5 bases). This CDR3 region has 14 residues. Germline CDR1 MDHEN, CDR2 SYDVKM. The ends were cut back, 3 bases at V and 4 bases at J, with 11 bases in the middle. The CDR3 is CASSFVGVADTQYF. CDR3 nucleotides: TGTGCCAGCAGTTTTGTGGGAGTGGCAGATACGCAGTATTTT.

This clonotype was found a few times. The CDR3 region has the DNA TGCAGGAGGAGGGTGAACACTGAAGCTTTCTTT. This translates into CRRRVNTEAFF. The chain recombines TRBV20-1 with TRBJ1-1; no clear D. Looked up from germline, CDR1 is DFQATT and CDR2 is SNEGSKA (reference sequence). This CDR3 is built from 11 residues.

This clonotype was detected ten times or more. V gene TRBV28 combines with J gene TRBJ1-3; D call uncertain. With 3 bases removed from V and 2 bases from J, the gap between germline ends came to 8 bases. The CDR3 is 14 residues long. Germline lookup yields CDR1 MDHEN and CDR2 SYDVKM. The CDR3 DNA is TGTGCCAGCAGTTTTCGGATAACTGGAAACACCATATATTTT. Protein product: CASSFRITGNTIYF.

The chain carries TRBV4-1 and TRBJ2-1, with D unclear. This CDR3 contains 14 residues. V was clipped by 3 bases and J by 8 bases, with 14 bases between them. Germline V gene lookup returns CDR1 MGHRA and CDR2 YSYEKL. CDR3: CASSQGPAYDEQFF. The CDR3 nucleotides read TGCGCCAGCAGCCAGGGCCCCGCTTACGATGAGCAGTTCTTC.

There are many counts of this clonotype. V and J are TRBV24-1 and TRBJ2-1, with a tentative D call TRBD1 (5 bases). Per the germline V gene, CDR1 is KGHDR and CDR2 is SFDVKD. This CDR3 is built from 15 residues. V shed 5 bases and J shed 0 bases, with 10 bases lying between them. CDR3 loop: CATSAGLSSYNEQFF. The DNA of the CDR3 is TGTGCCACCAGTGCAGGGCTTAGCTCCTACAATGAGCAGTTCTTC.